Listed here are 31 T cell receptor beta chains from one sample, sequenced in a study of identifying expanded T cells in peripheral blood. Only in-frame clones appear in the TCRdb table, and some are missing; sequencing was by immunoSEQ multiplex PCR. Among around 100,000 clones listed, about 89% were seen once. Material for sequencing was blood. All receptors derive from a person aged 18 to 75 in good health.

This chain joins TRBV20-1 and TRBJ2-7; D uncertain. Germline V lookup: CDR1 DFQATT, CDR2 SNEGSKA (reference sequence). CDR3 size: 11 residues. Trimming cost V 4 bases and J 4 bases, with 8 bases left between them. In DNA form, the CDR3 reads TGCAGTGCTAACCTAGGTTACGAGCAGTACTTC. Encoded protein: CSANLGYEQYF.

V gene TRBV4-1 combines with J gene TRBJ2-3; 11 bases are a match to TRBD2. This CDR3 region has 13 residues. J gave up 2 bases and V 10 bases, and 2 bases lay outside the gene matches. Germline CDR1 and CDR2: MGHRA and YSYEKL. This CDR3 is CATSGGYTDTQYF. The CDR3 DNA sequence: TGCGCCACTAGCGGGGGGTACACAGATACGCAGTATTTT.

V is TRBV21-1 and J is TRBJ2-5. TRBV21-1 has pseudogene status. CDR3 length equals 18 residues. CDR3 DNA: TGTGCCAGCAGCAAAGTTAAAGAGGACGGCTTTAACAAGAGAACCCAGTACTTC. It encodes CASSKVKEDGFNKRTQYF.

The chain links TRBV13 to TRBJ2-5, with 7 bases aligning to TRBD1. Germline V gene sequence: CDR1 PRHDT, CDR2 FYEKMQ (reference sequence). CDR3 length: 15 residues. The trim removed 5 bases at V and 2 bases at J, leaving 8 bases unmatched. The CDR3 loop reads CASSIDRESQETQYF. The CDR3 nucleotides are TGTGCCAGCAGCATAGACAGGGAATCTCAAGAGACCCAGTACTTC.

The rearrangement links TRBV7-2 to TRBJ1-2; TRBD1 is a possible D gene (5 bases). V gave up 4 bases and J gave up 0 bases, with 9 bases separating them. Germline loops: CDR1 SGHTA, CDR2 FQGNSA. This CDR3 region has 14 residues. The CDR3 loop is CASSSDTTNYGYTF. The CDR3 bases are TGTGCCAGCAGCTCGGACACCACTAACTATGGCTACACCTTC.

The rearrangement links TRBV18 to TRBJ2-5, with a weak D call TRBD2 (6 bases). CDR3 length: 15 residues. Trimming left V 3 bases short and J 2 bases short, with 13 bases between. The V gene's germline CDR1 is KGHSH and CDR2 LQKENI. CDR3 nucleotide sequence: TGTGCCAGCTCACCGAGGACGCGGGGTCAAGAGACCCAGTACTTC. This codes for CASSPRTRGQETQYF.

The chain couples TRBV5-5 to TRBJ1-1, with TRBD1 identical over 8 bases. Germline lookup yields CDR1 SGHKS and CDR2 YYEKEE (reference sequence). This CDR3 contains 18 residues. J lost 2 bases, V lost 4 bases, and 16 bases had no gene match. This chain's CDR3 is CASSVRGRGLGINTEAFF. CDR3 sequence (DNA): TGTGCCAGCAGCGTACGCGGCAGGGGGCTCGGTATAAACACTGAAGCTTTCTTT.

The rearrangement links TRBV13 to TRBJ2-2; perhaps D is TRBD1 or TRBD2 (6 bases each). With 6 bases removed from V and 5 bases from J, the gap between germline ends came to 13 bases. The CDR3 has 14 residues. Per the germline V gene, CDR1 is PRHDT and CDR2 is FYEKMQ (reference sequence). The DNA of the CDR3 is TGTGCCAGCAGGCCGGGGGCCCGTACCGGGGAGCTGTTTTTT. Translating gives CASRPGARTGELFF.

The rearrangement uses TRBV5-5 and TRBJ2-5; D is uncertain. The CDR3 is made up of 14 amino acids. Deletions cut 3 bases from V and 1 base from J, with 10 bases between. Germline V CDR1 and CDR2: SGHKS, YYEKEE (reference sequence). The DNA for the CDR3 is TGTGCCAGCAGCTCAGAGGATTTCCAAGAGACCCAGTACTTC. Its translation is CASSSEDFQETQYF. Variable domain in full (rest from reference TRBV5-5 and TRBJ2-5): DAGVTQSPTHLIKTRGQQVTLRCSPISGHKSVSWYQQVLGQGPQFIFQYYEKEERGRGNFPDRFSARQFPNYSSELNVNALLLGDSALYLCASSSEDFQETQYFGPGTRLLVL.

The rearrangement joins TRBV6-5 to TRBJ2-5; 13 nucleotides agree with TRBD2. CDR1 MNHEY and CDR2 SVGAGI come from the germline V gene. The V and J ends lost 6 bases and 4 bases, in that order; junction bases with no gene match: 2. The CDR3 has 14 amino acids. For the CDR3, the DNA is TGTGCCAGCAGACTAGCGGGGGGGCGAGAGACCCAGTACTTC. Protein sequence: CASRLAGGRETQYF.

In regard to this clone: No conserved phenylalanine or tryptophan ends this CDR3, so it is likely a read error. This chain uses TRBV5-6 with TRBJ1-2; 7 bases fit TRBD1. After removal of 4 bases from V and 8 bases from J, the junction contained 8 bases not matched to a gene. CDR1 is SGHDT and CDR2 is YYEEEE in the germline V gene. This CDR3 spans 13 amino acids. CDR3 DNA sequence: TGTGCCAGCAGCCTCGACAGGGTACAGGGCTACACCCTC. Translation gives CASSLDRVQGYTL.

V gene TRBV28 combines with J gene TRBJ1-2; D gene unclear. The CDR3 totals 14 residues. CDR1 is MDHEN and CDR2 is SYDVKM in the germline V gene. V lost 2 bases and J lost 0, with 7 bases in between. Here the CDR3 reads CASSLPGTNYGYTF. The CDR3 nucleotides are TGTGCCAGCAGTTTACCGGGTACTAACTATGGCTACACCTTC.

The chain links TRBV18 to TRBJ2-7; 7 positions agree with TRBD2. V dropped 3 bases and J dropped 5; count of bases not matched to a gene: 1. The CDR3 covers 12 residues. The germline V gene encodes CDR1 KGHSH and CDR2 LQKENI. The CDR3 protein is CASSPGLNEQYF. In DNA, the CDR3 is TGTGCCAGCTCACCGGGACTAAACGAGCAGTACTTC.

V gene TRBV6-5 combines with J gene TRBJ1-5; no firm D call. Germline assignment: CDR1 MNHEY and CDR2 SVGAGI. Trimming shortened V by 2 bases and J by 0 bases, and 8 bases separated the two germline ends. This CDR3 is 15 amino acids long. As DNA, the CDR3 is TGTGCCAGCAGTTACGCAGGTAATAGCAATCAGCCCCAGCATTTT. This translates into CASSYAGNSNQPQHF.

The chain employs TRBV29-1 and TRBJ2-5, with D possibly matching TRBD1 (5 bases). The V gene's germline CDR1 is SQVTM and CDR2 ANQGSEA. CDR3 size: 11 residues. DNA of the CDR3: TGCACCTCAGGGTACCAAGAGACCCAGTACTTC. Its translation: CTSGYQETQYF.

The chain uses TRBV5-4 and TRBJ2-7, with 11 nucleotides matching TRBD1. Germline V gene lookup returns CDR1 SGHNT and CDR2 YYREEE (reference sequence). The CDR3 has 15 amino acids. V lost 1 base and J lost 4; bases outside the gene matches: 4. The DNA for the CDR3 is TGTGCCAGCAGCTTGCGGACAGGGGGCTTATACGAGCAGTACTTC. Translating gives CASSLRTGGLYEQYF.

The chain uses TRBV6-4 and TRBJ2-3; TRBD2 might be the D (5 bases). V was shortened by 8 bases and J by 0 bases, with 9 bases between the two germline ends. Germline CDR1 and CDR2: MRHNA and SNTAGT. This CDR3 comprises 13 residues. Here the CDR3 reads CASQPGSTDTQYF. Written as DNA, the CDR3 is TGTGCCAGCCAGCCGGGGAGCACAGATACGCAGTATTTT.

The chain has TRBV6-5 and TRBJ1-1; D might be TRBD1 (5 bases). CDR3 length: 13 amino acids. The V end lost 5 bases, the J end lost 6 bases, and 13 bases lay between the germline ends. From germline, CDR1 is MNHEY and CDR2 SVGAGI. The CDR3 bases are TGTGCCAGCAGTCGCCTGGGGGTGTCTGAAGCTTTCTTT. This translates into CASSRLGVSEAFF.

The chain's CDR3 is CASSSRGAGAHRETQYF. The CDR3 nucleotides are TGTGCCAGCAGCTCCCGTGGAGCGGGGGCCCATCGAGAGACCCAGTACTTC. The chain has TRBV13 and TRBJ2-5; TRBD2 aligns across 8 bases. Germline V gene lookup returns CDR1 PRHDT and CDR2 FYEKMQ (reference sequence). CDR3 length equals 17 residues. Trimming removed 4 bases from V and 4 bases from J; junction bases left unmatched: 14.

This chain connects TRBV6-6 to TRBJ2-7; maybe TRBD1 (6 bases). The CDR3 is 13 amino acids. Germline values: CDR1 MNHNY, CDR2 SVGAGI (reference sequence). V gave up 6 bases and J gave up 2 bases, with 11 bases separating them. This chain's CDR3 is CASSRDMTYEQYF. CDR3 DNA: TGTGCCAGCAGCCGGGACATGACCTACGAGCAGTACTTC.

The rearrangement uses TRBV7-2 and TRBJ2-3, with TRBD2 matching over 9 bases. Looked up from germline, CDR1 is SGHTA and CDR2 is FQGNSA. The CDR3 covers 15 residues. V shed 2 bases and J 5 bases; nucleotides not matched to a gene: 5. The CDR3 sequence is CASSLLAGGQDTQYF. The CDR3 DNA is TGTGCCAGCAGCTTACTCGCGGGGGGGCAAGATACGCAGTATTTT.

The rearrangement links TRBV5-1 to TRBJ2-4; D possibly corresponds to TRBD2 (6 bases). This CDR3 is built from 16 residues. In germline, CDR1 is SGHRS, CDR2 YFSETQ. Trimming shortened V by 2 bases and J by 2 bases, and 14 bases separated the two germline ends. Written as DNA, the CDR3 is TGCGCCAGCAGCTTCGGTATCGGGGGATCCAAAAACATTCAGTACTTC. This codes for CASSFGIGGSKNIQYF.

This clone was recorded many times. J is TRBJ2-7 and V is TRBV19; D possibly matches TRBD1 or TRBD2 (5 bases each). Germline assignment: CDR1 LNHDA and CDR2 SQIVND (reference sequence). V gave up 0 bases and J gave up 9 bases, with 12 bases separating them. CDR3 length: 13 residues. The CDR3 spells CASSIERDRGQYF. CDR3 in DNA: TGTGCCAGTAGTATAGAAAGGGACCGCGGGCAGTACTTC. The complete variable domain, with remaining parts taken from reference TRBV19 and TRBJ2-7, reads DGGITQSPKYLFRKEGQNVTLSCEQNLNHDAMYWYRQDPGQGLRLIYYSQIVNDFQKGDIAEGYSVSREKKESFPLTVTSAQKNPTAFYLCASSIERDRGQYFGPGTRLTVT.

The rearrangement joins TRBV5-1 to TRBJ2-2; 9 bases agree with TRBD1. The CDR3 has 16 amino acids. The J segment lost 1 base and the V segment lost 3 bases, leaving 4 bases of the junction unmatched. In germline, CDR1 is SGHRS, CDR2 YFSETQ. Here the CDR3 reads CASSWTGALNTGELFF. The CDR3 DNA reads TGCGCCAGCAGCTGGACAGGGGCATTGAACACCGGGGAGCTGTTTTTT.

The chain links TRBV5-4 to TRBJ1-4; 9 bases are a match to TRBD1. The germline V gene encodes CDR1 SGHNT and CDR2 YYREEE (reference sequence). The CDR3 is 15 residues long. V shed 0 bases, J shed 5 bases, and the junction held 2 bases outside the gene matches. The CDR3 sequence: CASSLAGTGNEKLFF. The CDR3 nucleotides are TGTGCCAGCAGCTTGGCCGGGACAGGGAATGAAAAACTGTTTTTT.

Comment on this clone: The conserved closing phenylalanine or tryptophan is absent in this CDR3, likely reflecting a read error. This chain joins TRBV4-3 and TRBJ1-1; D is undetermined. The CDR3 has 13 residues. Trimming cost V 4 bases and J 2 bases, with 8 bases left between them. CDR1 is LGHNA and CDR2 is YSLEER in the germline V gene. The CDR3 nucleotides read TGCGCCAGCAGCCGGTCGATCAACACTGAAGCTTTCCTT. It is translated as CASSRSINTEAFL.

The chain combines TRBV5-1 with TRBJ2-3; a weak D match, TRBD2 (6 bases). Looked up from germline, CDR1 is SGHRS and CDR2 is YFSETQ. CDR3 length: 16 amino acids. The V end lost 0 bases, the J end lost 0 bases, and 11 bases lay between the germline ends. This CDR3 is CASSLGVAGSTDTQYF. The CDR3 nucleotides are TGCGCCAGCAGCTTGGGAGTGGCGGGGAGCACAGATACGCAGTATTTT. The complete variable domain, with remaining parts taken from reference TRBV5-1 and TRBJ2-3, reads KAGVTQTPRYLIKTRGQQVTLSCSPISGHRSVSWYQQTPGQGLQFLFEYFSETQRNKGNFPGRFSGRQFSNSRSEMNVSTLELGDSALYLCASSLGVAGSTDTQYFGPGTRLTVL.

The chain joins TRBV6-4 to TRBJ2-3; 13 bases map to TRBD2. V lost 3 bases, J lost 2 bases, and 2 bases stayed unmatched. CDR3 length: 16 amino acids. Germline V gene data show CDR1 as MRHNA and CDR2 as SNTAGT. This CDR3 reads CASSETSGGATDTQYF. CDR3 DNA: TGTGCCAGCAGTGAAACTAGCGGGGGGGCCACAGATACGCAGTATTTT.

DNA of the CDR3: TGTGCCAGCAGTATGAGTGGGGATAGCAATCAGCCCCAGCATTTT. It encodes CASSMSGDSNQPQHF. This chain links TRBV14 with TRBJ1-5; no clear D gene. The germline gives CDR1 SGHDN, CDR2 FVKESK. With 6 bases removed from V and 0 bases from J, the gap between germline ends came to 12 bases. This CDR3 is 15 amino acids long.

V and J are TRBV4-3 and TRBJ2-7; 8 bases line up with TRBD2. With V trimmed by 4 bases and J by 10 bases, 12 bases remained unmatched. CDR3 length: 14 amino acids. Germline CDR1 reads LGHNA; CDR2 reads YSLEER. For the CDR3, the DNA is TGCGCCAGCAGCCCCTTTGCCAGCGGGGGTGATCAGTACTTC. Translation gives CASSPFASGGDQYF.

The gene calls are TRBV6-6 and TRBJ2-7; D not certain. The CDR3 contains 15 residues. From germline, CDR1 is MNHNY and CDR2 SVGAGI (reference sequence). Trimming pared 6 bases from V and 0 bases from J, leaving 15 bases between. The CDR3, as DNA: TGTGCCAGCAGCCCTGGACCGATCCTCTCCTACGAGCAGTACTTC. Its translation: CASSPGPILSYEQYF.